This T cell receptor beta chain was identified in a study of human T cells and chemical hapten exposure. In the study overall: Variability of per-sample TCR yields stemmed mainly from small differences in pooled library volume. Study findings and constraints: With regard to DPC sensitization, TCRs above 1 in 1000 frequency did not change. Positive correlation was observed between PT1 expanded TCR counts and patch test score. It was expanded TCRs that formed significantly more large CDR3 similarity clusters than controls did.

One entry per CDR3 protein results from TCRdb running MiXCR on the RACE reads. The table lists about 160,000 distinct CDR3 sequences, roughly a quarter of them singletons. As to time point: patch test 3, about 24 weeks after DPC sensitization. Treatment here: therapeutic diphenylcyclopropenone sensitization with weekly scalp DPC. On this clonotype itself: What it binds is not known.

This clonotype originated in a woman aged 18-30 years with alopecia areata. Some clones in this sample may be carry-over from other donors' samples. Material: whole blood, obtained in connection with sensitization to the hapten diphenylcyclopropenone (DPC).

CDR3 sequence: CASSLGTSGSTDTQYF. CDR3 bases: TGTGCCAGCAGCCTCGGGACTAGCGGAAGCACAGATACGCAGTATTTT. The rearrangement joins TRBV7-6 to TRBJ2-3; TRBD2 agrees at 11 bases. Germline trimming cut 5 bases from V and 0 bases from J; bases unmatched to any gene: 4. Germline-derived CDR1 and CDR2 are SGHVS and FNYEAQ. The CDR3 is 16 amino acids. The full variable domain, in which reference TRBV7-6 and TRBJ2-3 provide the parts outside the CDR3, is GAGVSQSPRYKVTKRGQDVALRCDPISGHVSLYWYRQALGQGPEFLTYFNYEAQQDKSGLPNDRFSAERPEGSISTLTIQRTEQRDSAMYRCASSLGTSGSTDTQYFGPGTRLTVL.